This TCR beta chain was documented in a study of early T cells in non-severe SARS-CoV-2 infection. Individual cDNA molecules each received unique molecular identifiers attached to them. TCRdb analysed the 5' RACE reads with MiXCR anew, one entry per CDR3 protein. The sample consists of 64,000 or so distinct CDR3 sequences, around 12% of them appearing once. V was cut by 0 bases and J by 0 bases, with 14 bases left in between. This CDR3 has 16 residues. The germline V gene has CDR1 DFQATT and CDR2 SNEGSKA (reference sequence). In this sample, this clonotype turned up many times. The origin of this receptor is an adult who was a healthcare worker with PCR-confirmed SARS-CoV-2 infection or an uninfected control (not recorded which). The chain couples TRBV20-1 to TRBJ1-2; TRBD1 is a possible D gene (5 bases). The sequencing here drew on whole blood, taken at baseline. This chain's CDR3 is CSARDLVDSTNYGYTF. The DNA for the CDR3 is TGCAGTGCTAGAGATCTAGTCGACAGTACTAACTATGGCTACACCTTC.